This T cell receptor (beta chain) was sequenced in a study of blood T cell repertoires in COVID-19. Study context: T cells, B-cell-depleted T cells, or PBMCs supplied cDNA or gDNA.

V was clipped by 5 bases and J by 3 bases; unmatched bases: 9. The CDR3 covers 16 residues. Germline lookup yields CDR1 KGHDR and CDR2 SFDVKD. Under the authors' procedure: Scientists estimated how many nucleated cells there were by amplifying reference gene primers. TCRdb's copy holds only in-frame clones and misses some; the assay was immunoSEQ multiplex PCR. Clone size and the V and J calls come from that table; the DNA yielded D and trimming. The sample comprises 210,000 or so clones, roughly 84% of which are singletons, and over 1.5% rests with the top ten. The sequenced sample was peripheral blood. The chain recombines TRBV24-1 with TRBJ2-3; 8 nucleotides align to TRBD2. The source of this sequence is a man aged 35 to 55 with active or convalescent COVID-19. The chain's CDR3 is CATSAQSGSWTDTQYF. CDR3 DNA sequence: TGTGCCACCAGTGCCCAGAGCGGGAGTTGGACAGATACGCAGTATTTT.